This TCR beta chain was documented in a study of blood T cell repertoires in COVID-19. Background on the study: The United States, Italy and Spain provided the acute and convalescent COVID-19 samples. T cells, B-cell-depleted T cells, or PBMCs provided the cDNA or gDNA that served as material.

Seattle patients were enrolled during active infection and followed longitudinally. In the source study's methods: How many nucleated cells were present was estimated from reference gene primer amplification. Sequencing was performed with immunoSEQ multiplex PCR; in TCRdb, only in-frame clones are kept and a portion is missing. V, J and clone size are those of that table, while D and trimming were read from the DNA. Of over 60,000 clones listed, 65% to 90% are singletons. Per germline, CDR1 MNHEY and CDR2 SMNVEV (reference sequence). This CDR3 contains 16 residues. With 6 bases clipped from V and 8 bases from J, the junction kept 14 bases outside the gene matches.

The sequencing input was peripheral blood. The chain is built from TRBV27 and TRBJ2-2; 8 positions match TRBD2. This TCR came from a man in his fifties with COVID-19, enrolled during active disease. CDR3 sequence reads: CASSSGVAGSVGELFF. Written as DNA, the CDR3 is TGTGCCAGCAGCTCTGGGGTAGCGGGAAGTGTTGGGGAGCTGTTTTTT.